This T cell receptor (beta chain) was observed in a study of blood T cell repertoires in COVID-19. Looking at the study overall: Nucleic acid was either cDNA or gDNA, and it came from T cells, B-cell-depleted T cells, or PBMCs.

Only in-frame clones appear in the TCRdb table, and some are missing; sequencing was by immunoSEQ multiplex PCR. This sample has more than 85,000 clones, with approximately 85% found just once. V was clipped by 2 bases and J by 0 bases, with 7 bases between them. CDR1 is SQVTM and CDR2 is ANQGSEA in the germline V gene. The CDR3 runs to 13 residues. Turning to this clone: Other DNA variants within this sample encode the same CDR3.

The rearrangement joins TRBV29-1 to TRBJ1-1; D gene ambiguous. The source is a woman in her sixties or seventies with acute or convalescent COVID-19. Sample: peripheral blood. Here the CDR3 reads CSVERELNTEAFF. The CDR3 DNA reads TGCAGCGTTGAACGGGAGTTGAACACTGAAGCTTTCTTT.